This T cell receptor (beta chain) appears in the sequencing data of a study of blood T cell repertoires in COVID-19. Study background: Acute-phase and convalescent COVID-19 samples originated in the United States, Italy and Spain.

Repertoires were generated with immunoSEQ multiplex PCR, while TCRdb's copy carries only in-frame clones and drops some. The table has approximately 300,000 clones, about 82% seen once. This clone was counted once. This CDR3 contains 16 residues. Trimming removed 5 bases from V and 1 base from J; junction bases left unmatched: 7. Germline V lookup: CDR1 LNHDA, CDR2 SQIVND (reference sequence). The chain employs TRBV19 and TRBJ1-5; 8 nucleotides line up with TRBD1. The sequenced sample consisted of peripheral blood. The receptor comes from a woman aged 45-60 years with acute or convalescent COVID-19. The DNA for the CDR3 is TGTGCCAGTAGTCCTCGGACAGGGAAGAGCAATCAGCCCCAGCATTTT. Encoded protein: CASSPRTGKSNQPQHF.